This TCR beta chain was captured in a study of shared clonotypes between healthy human individuals. General observations from the study: Sequencing depth was predicted to influence how clonotypes are shared among donors.

Libraries were prepared by immunoSEQ multiplex PCR; TCRdb keeps only in-frame clonotypes and omits some of them. This sample has about 590,000 clones, with just under 97% found just once. In its sample, this clone was seen once. Its antigen is undetermined. Naive-designated CD8 cells lacked CD45RO, were positively enriched for CCR7, and omitted terminally differentiated effector memory CD45RA+ cells. The sequenced sample consisted of naive CD8+ T cells sorted from blood. The receptor was derived from a woman in her 30s in good health.

CDR3 bases: TGCGCCAGCAGCAACGTGGAGGGCAGCAATGAGCAGTTCTTC. Its protein product is CASSNVEGSNEQFF. The chain recombines TRBV4-1 with TRBJ2-1, with a weak D call TRBD2 (6 bases). CDR1 is MGHRA and CDR2 is YSYEKL in the germline V gene. The CDR3 covers 14 residues. V was trimmed by 5 bases and J by 6 bases, leaving 14 bases between them.